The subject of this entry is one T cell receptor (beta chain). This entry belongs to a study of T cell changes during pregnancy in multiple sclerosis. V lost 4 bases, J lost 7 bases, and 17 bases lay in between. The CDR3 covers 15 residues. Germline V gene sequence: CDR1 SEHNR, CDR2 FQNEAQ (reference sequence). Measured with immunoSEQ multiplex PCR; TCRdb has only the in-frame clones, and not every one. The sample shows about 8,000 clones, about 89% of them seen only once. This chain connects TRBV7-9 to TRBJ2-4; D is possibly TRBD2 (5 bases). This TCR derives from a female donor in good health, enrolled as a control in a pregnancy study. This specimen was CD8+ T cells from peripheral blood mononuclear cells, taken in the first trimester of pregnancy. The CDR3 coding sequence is TGTGCCAGCAGCTCATCCGGGTCCTGGGAGAACATTCAGTACTTC. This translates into CASSSSGSWENIQYF. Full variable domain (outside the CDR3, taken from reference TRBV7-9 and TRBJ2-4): DTGVSQNPRHKITKRGQNVTFRCDPISEHNRLYWYRQTLGQGPEFLTYFQNEAQLEKSRLLSDRFSAERPKGSFSTLEIQRTEQGDSAMYLCASSSSGSWENIQYFGAGTRLSVL.